This T cell receptor beta chain was documented in a study of CD8+CD57+ T cells in acquired aplastic anemia. The V gene lost 4 bases and the J gene lost 3 bases, with 9 bases spanning the gap. Germline CDR1 MGHRA, CDR2 YSYEKL. This CDR3 is 14 amino acids long. TCR beta VDJ combinations and CDR3 sequences were profiled from genomic DNA. MiXCR was run by TCRdb on the reads, yielding one entry per CDR3 protein. The sample has a few hundred thousand distinct CDR3 sequences, over 25% seen once. In patients chosen for sequencing, flow cytometry had shown CD8+CD57+ cell expansion. This chain connects TRBV4-1 to TRBJ1-4, with D hard to call. The receptor comes from a human donor with aplastic anemia. The sequencing sample was made of sorted CD4+, CD8+, or CD8+CD57+ T cells (not recorded which) from PBMCs. The CDR3 sequence is CASSPAGPNEKLFF. CDR3 nucleotides: TGCGCCAGCAGCCCCGCCGGACCTAATGAAAAACTGTTTTTT.